What follows are 5 T cell receptor beta chains derived from one specimen sequenced in a study of blood T cell repertoires in COVID-19. TCRdb's table, derived via immunoSEQ multiplex PCR, lists solely in-frame clones and lacks some. The table shows about 210,000 clones, with 81% occurring only once. The sample was PBMCs or T cells enriched from blood (not recorded which). These receptors were taken from a woman aged 45 to 65 with acute COVID-19.

Comment on this clone: A junction end diverges from the germline sequence, so it may reflect a read error. The CDR3 loop is CATSDSPATNEKLFF. In DNA form, the CDR3 reads TGTGCCACCAGTGACAGTCCCGCAACTAATGAAAAACTGTTTTTT. The chain employs TRBV10-3 and TRBJ1-4; weak D call: TRBD1 (5 bases). This CDR3 has 15 amino acids. The germline V gene encodes CDR1 ENHRY and CDR2 SYGVKD.

This chain links TRBV18 with TRBJ1-6, with D maybe TRBD1 (5 bases). V lost 2 bases, J lost 6 bases, and 17 bases lay in between. The CDR3 is made up of 17 amino acids. The germline V gene encodes CDR1 KGHSH and CDR2 LQKENI. The CDR3 spells CASSPIASAGPNSPLHF. CDR3 nucleotides: TGTGCCAGCTCACCAATCGCGTCAGCGGGACCTAATTCACCCCTCCACTTT.

The rearrangement uses TRBV30 and TRBJ1-2; D gene uncertain. The V gene lost 0 bases and the J gene lost 6 bases, with 17 bases spanning the gap. This CDR3 spans 15 amino acids. Germline V gene data show CDR1 as GTSNPN and CDR2 as SVGIG (reference sequence). In nucleotides, the CDR3 is TGTGCCTGGAGTGTATTGGGTGGCGACCGGGATGGCTACACCTTC. Amino acid sequence: CAWSVLGGDRDGYTF.

Remarks on this clone: The same CDR3 also results from other DNA sequences found in this sample. The chain employs TRBV7-2 and TRBJ1-2; D uncertain. Germline V gene lookup returns CDR1 SGHTA and CDR2 FQGNSA. Trimming removed 0 bases at V and 2 bases at J, with 4 bases between. The CDR3 consists of 13 residues. This CDR3 reads CASSLAQNYGYTF. CDR3 in DNA: TGTGCCAGCAGCTTAGCTCAGAACTATGGCTACACCTTC.

The gene calls are TRBV7-2 and TRBJ1-6, with TRBD1 matching over 9 bases. V lost 6 bases and J lost 8; bases outside the gene matches: 2. Germline assignment: CDR1 SGHTA and CDR2 FQGNSA. The CDR3 spans 13 residues. The CDR3 nucleotides read TGTGCCAGCAGGGGACAGGGAGATTCACCCCTCCACTTT. This translates into CASRGQGDSPLHF. Full variable domain (rest looked up from reference TRBV7-2 and TRBJ1-6): GAGVSQSPSNKVTEKGKDVELRCDPISGHTALYWYRQSLGQGLEFLIYFQGNSAPDKSGLPSDRFSAERTGGSVSTLTIQRTQQEDSAVYLCASRGQGDSPLHFGNGTRLTVT.